This entry lists 13 T cell receptor beta chains sequenced from one sample in a study of post-analysis software for immune sequencing data (dated by TCRdb to 2013 to 2016). Results and caveats for the whole study, not just this receptor: Patients showed significantly higher frequencies than controls for a handful of TRBV segments, among them TRBV5-6, TRBV5-1 and TRBV20-1.

Receptor amplification or capture employed PCR. The sequencer listed for this sample is Illumina HiSeq 2500. To reduce PCR and sequencing biases, unique molecular identifiers were built into the TCR beta cDNA libraries. TCRdb itself trimmed the public reads at Q25 with fastp, ran MiXCR and retained productive beta chains. A single entry per CDR3 protein holds the most common genes and DNA from its merged rows. In all, the sample holds fewer than 550,000 distinct CDR3 sequences, and 30% to 40% of those were seen once. The top ten clones comprise about 6% of the sample. Their target antigens are unknown. The sequencing input was blood. The receptors shown here come from a girl aged 2-17 years with multiple sclerosis.

This clonotype was detected many times. This rearrangement joins TRBV7-9 to TRBJ2-7; 11 positions match TRBD1. Losses at the gene ends were 5 bases for V and 3 bases for J; bases not matched to a gene: 3. Germline CDR1 and CDR2: SEHNR and FQNEAQ (reference sequence). This CDR3 spans 14 amino acids. The CDR3 DNA reads as TGTGCCAGCAGCCCCGGGACAGGGGGCTACGAGCAGTACTTC. It codes for CASSPGTGGYEQYF.

The chain joins TRBV5-1 to TRBJ2-3; D is unclear. This CDR3 has 16 amino acids. Germline V lookup: CDR1 SGHRS, CDR2 YFSETQ. Trimming pared 0 bases from V and 2 bases from J, leaving 13 bases between. The CDR3 DNA reads as TGCGCCAGCAGCTTGGTTTTCGGGTTAGCCACAGATACGCAGTATTTT. Amino acid sequence: CASSLVFGLATDTQYF.

This clonotype was picked up a small number of times. The V gene is TRBV7-6, the J gene TRBJ2-1; possible D gene TRBD1, 5 bases. Germline lookup yields CDR1 SGHVS and CDR2 FNYEAQ. The CDR3 runs to 16 residues. Deletions cut 5 bases from V and 0 bases from J, with 14 bases between. The CDR3 spells CASSQGRWSSYNEQFF. The CDR3 DNA reads TGTGCCAGCAGCCAGGGCCGGTGGAGCTCCTACAATGAGCAGTTCTTC.

The J gene is TRBJ1-4, the V gene TRBV5-5; D unresolved. This CDR3 contains 14 residues. Germline lookup yields CDR1 SGHKS and CDR2 YYEKEE (reference sequence). V dropped 5 bases and J dropped 8 bases, with 16 bases sitting between them. DNA for the CDR3: TGTGCCAGCAGACCTGACGGGCTCGGGGAAAAACTGTTTTTT. Protein product: CASRPDGLGEKLFF.

In its sample, this clonotype was seen once. The rearrangement links TRBV3-1 to TRBJ2-5; the match to TRBD1 covers 7 bases. Germline-derived CDR1 and CDR2 are LGHDT and YNNKEL (reference sequence). V lost 4 bases and J lost 2; bases outside the gene matches: 10. The CDR3 runs 16 residues. The CDR3 DNA follows: TGTGCCAGCAGCCTTCGAGCGGCAGGGGGTCAAGAGACCCAGTACTTC. Protein: CASSLRAAGGQETQYF.

The V and J genes are TRBV20-1 and TRBJ2-3; D perhaps matches TRBD2 (5 bases). V was clipped by 0 bases and J by 5 bases, with 18 bases between them. There are 16 residues in the CDR3. Germline values: CDR1 DFQATT, CDR2 SNEGSKA (reference sequence). The CDR3 loop is CSARDRRRAALDTQYF. The CDR3, as DNA: TGCAGTGCTAGAGATCGTCGGCGGGCGGCTTTAGATACGCAGTATTTT.

A note on this clonotype: The junction does not match germline at one end; this may be a read error. The chain carries TRBV6-1 and TRBJ2-7, with 10 bases matching TRBD2. The DNA end is a closer match to TRBJ2-5, so the J assignment may be wrong. This CDR3 comprises 15 residues. Germline values: CDR1 MNHNS, CDR2 SASEGT. In DNA, the CDR3 is TGTGTCAGCAGTTCCTTAGCGGGGGGAAGAGAGACCCAGTACTTC. It is translated as CVSSSLAGGRETQYF.

This clonotype has just a few counts. The junction shows a germline mismatch at one end, possibly a read error. V and J are TRBV5-4 and TRBJ2-7, with D perhaps given as TRBD1 or TRBD2 (6 bases each). Judging by the DNA end, TRBJ2-5 fits better; the J call may be wrong. There are 17 residues in the CDR3. Germline V lookup: CDR1 SGHNT, CDR2 YYREEE (reference sequence). CDR3 loop: CASSLDGGPIIQGTQYF. CDR3 nucleotide sequence: TGTGCCAGCAGCTTGGATGGGGGGCCGATCATCCAAGGGACCCAGTACTTC.

Concerning this clonotype itself: A single base separates this from a much larger clone, so it may be a read error. The genes are TRBV7-2 and TRBJ2-5; D is possibly TRBD2 (6 bases). The CDR3 totals 14 residues. Trimming pared 2 bases from V and 7 bases from J, leaving 14 bases between. CDR1 is SGHTA, CDR2 FQGNSA, per germline. The CDR3 region has the DNA TGTACCAGCAGCTTATACGGCGGGGACGGGACCCAGTACTTC. Its protein product is CTSSLYGGDGTQYF. Based on the CDR3 plus reference TRBV7-2 and TRBJ2-5, the full variable domain is GAGVSQSPSNKVTEKGKDVELRCDPISGHTALYWYRQSLGQGLEFLIYFQGNSAPDKSGLPSDRFSAERTGGSVSTLTIQRTQQEDSAVYLCTSSLYGGDGTQYFGPGTRLLVL.

For this clonotype: At one boundary the junction diverges from the germline segment, which might be a read error. The chain carries TRBV11-2 and TRBJ1-6, with D possibly being TRBD1 (5 bases). Germline assignment: CDR1 SGHAT and CDR2 FQNNGV. This CDR3 has 14 residues. CDR3 DNA sequence: TGTGCCAGCAGCGTCGGGACTGGGGATTCACCCCCCCACTTT. This codes for CASSVGTGDSPPHF. Variable domain in full (rest from reference TRBV11-2 and TRBJ1-6): EAGVAQSPRYKIIEKRQSVAFWCNPISGHATLYWYQQILGQGPKLLIQFQNNGVVDDSQLPKDRFSAERLKGVDSTLKIQPAKLEDSAVYLCASSVGTGDSPPHFGNGTRLTVT.

The chain recombines TRBV18 with TRBJ1-1; a weak D match, TRBD1 (5 bases). The CDR3 has 15 amino acids. Trimming stripped 3 bases from V and 0 bases from J, with 11 bases between. Germline lookup yields CDR1 KGHSH and CDR2 LQKENI. The CDR3 loop is CASSPPGRLNTEAFF. The CDR3 DNA sequence: TGTGCCAGCTCACCCCCGGGACGGTTGAACACTGAAGCTTTCTTT. The full variable domain, completed using reference TRBV18 and TRBJ1-1, is NAGVMQNPRHLVRRRGQEARLRCSPMKGHSHVYWYRQLPEEGLKFMVYLQKENIIDESGMPKERFSAEFPKEGPSILRIQQVVRGDSAAYFCASSPPGRLNTEAFFGQGTRLTVV.

This clonotype was recorded a few times. The chain carries TRBV7-9 and TRBJ2-5, with D maybe TRBD2 (7 bases). With 0 bases removed from V and 3 bases from J, the gap between germline ends came to 17 bases. From germline, CDR1 is SEHNR and CDR2 FQNEAQ (reference sequence). This CDR3 has 17 amino acids. CDR3 nucleotides: TGTGCCAGCAGCTTAGCCCCTGGGGGCGGGAGTGAAGAGACCCAGTACTTC. Encoded protein: CASSLAPGGGSEETQYF.

Only one count was recorded for this clonotype. This sequence joins TRBV2 and TRBJ2-5; D might be TRBD2 (5 bases). With the DNA end fitting TRBJ2-7 better, the J assignment may be wrong. CDR1 SNHLY and CDR2 FYNNEI come from the germline V gene. The CDR3 spans 13 residues. The CDR3 DNA reads TGTGCCACCACACCGGGAAGAGCCTACGAGCAGTACTTC. Residues: CATTPGRAYEQYF.